This T cell receptor beta chain was retrieved from a study of cytomegalovirus exposure and HLA in healthy donors listed by TCRdb under 2017. Context from the whole study: In an earlier analysis of fewer than 750 of the donors, about 260 Gb of sequence data and 117 million unique TCR beta sequences from 150 million to 200 million T cells were reported. The study used immunosequencing to profile the T cell repertoires of some 600 subjects and linked those repertoires to cytomegalovirus serostatus. The genetic ancestry cluster associated with self-reported Caucasian donors included roughly four fifths of the roughly 400 genotyped donors. Besides the first cohort of approximately 670 subjects, a separate validation cohort made up of roughly 120 different subjects was used. Approximately 300 gigabases of sequencing data and 91 million or so unique TCR sequences made up an early release that covered several hundred HLA-typed donors. The number of typed donors differed by locus: roughly 629-640 for A, B, C, DRB1 and DQB1; 500 to 550 for DQA1; approximately 600 for DPA1; and about 470 for DPB1. A later genetic analysis took genome-wide SNP genotypes for about 65% of the 666 donors and used that subset as a discovery cohort. HLA typing included class I and class II loci at four-digit resolution. The aim of the study was to test whether cataloging public T cell receptors could identify signatures of past pathogen exposure. To predict cytomegalovirus infection status, the study brought together high-throughput TCR immunosequencing, statistical association of individual TCRs with disease status, and machine learning. Donor age, sex, ethnicity and CMV serostatus were compiled alongside the repertoire data. To study patterns of TCR occurrence, a later analysis re-analyzed previously published TCR beta repertoires from around 670 donors and added high-resolution HLA genotyping. The later analysis used no new phenotypic data to find candidate immune exposures, relying instead on TCR beta sequences and their occurrence across donors. All discovery cohort repertoires had been generated on a single sequencing platform. In an earlier analysis of 500 to 650 of the donors, high-throughput TCR beta sequencing was used to judge whether each TCR beta V gene segment behaved as functional or pseudogenic. Roughly five DR-DQ haplotypes were handled as single units for association and clustering, since linkage in the cohort was strong. Across 398 genotyped donors of the cohort, an average of about 220,000 unique TCR beta nucleotide sequences per donor were sequenced, and 15% to 20% of those sequences were non-productive.

As concerns this clone: Which antigen it targets is not known. It has no much larger one-base neighbor in the sample; base qualities were not kept.

Library preparation used the immunoSEQ multiplex PCR assay. The multiplex PCR relied on a mix of 60 forward primers for TCR Vbeta segments and 13 reverse primers for TCR Jbeta segments. Amplification of the CDR3 region of rearranged TCR beta genes was performed with a multiplex PCR assay on genomic DNA. On the Illumina HiSeq System, the amplified TCR beta libraries were sequenced as 87-base-pair reads. In the source study's methods: Across the 700 or so repertoires, a later analysis counted roughly 77 million unique TCR beta chains, about 10 million of which were shared by at least two donors. Raw reads were error-corrected and collapsed into unique sequences by a nearest-neighbor algorithm in which closely related sequences were merged to remove PCR and sequencing errors. Alignment of CDR3 sequences to IMGT reference sequences was used to assign V, D and J gene segments. For a sequence to be retained, a match of at least six nucleotides was required to both a V gene segment and a J gene segment. Rearrangements were called productive when the CDR3 lacked stop codons and stayed in frame with V and J; all others were non-productive. CDR3 was defined according to IMGT convention as the region running from the second conserved V-encoded cysteine to the conserved J-encoded phenylalanine. The earlier analysis of about 590 of the donors excluded sequences that lacked an unambiguous match to a single V gene segment. In an earlier analysis of around 590 of the donors, a V segment was called functional when productive rearrangements were above 56.7%, and segregating when the standard deviation between donors exceeded 5%. To diagnose cytomegalovirus status from the catalog of TCR beta chain sequences, a statistical classification framework was built. In a later analysis, TCR nucleotide sequences were compared against IMGT/GENE-DB human TR gene sequences so that V and J genes could be assigned. Using the TCRdist pipeline, a later analysis assigned CDR3 sequences along with most-parsimonious VDJ recombination scenarios. In a later analysis, each TCR beta chain was defined by its CDR3 amino acid sequence together with its V-gene family, and reads lacking a unique V-gene family were excluded. To address suspected cross-contamination and a sequencing artifact, a later analysis removed approximately 600 highly shared, low-generation-probability nucleotide sequences. A later analysis calculated a clonal expansion index for each public chain from normalized within-repertoire ranks of inferred template counts. A later analysis computed generation probabilities with a VDJ recombination model fitted to out-of-frame rearrangements, and checked the results against IGoR. In a later analysis, TCR-TCR, TCR-HLA and TCR-CMV co-occurrence was scored with hypergeometric tests, and a repertoire-size bias correction was applied to TCR pairs. To estimate false discovery rates, a later analysis permuted the HLA or CMV assignments 20 times. In a later analysis, co-occurring TCRs were grouped using DBSCAN, with TCRdist sequence similarity added in when clustering inside HLA-allele-positive subsets. Repertoires with fewer than 30,000 or more than 120,000 public chains, plus five repertoires with anomalous nucleotide sharing, were excluded from co-occurrence clustering. TCRdb provides this immuneACCESS table in a form limited to in-frame rearrangements. Some clones are lacking; in checked studies, under half of them reflect an unresolved V gene, and why the rest are absent is not known. D and trimming were read from the DNA, whereas the V and J calls and clone size are those reported in that table. This sample comprises about 150,000 clones, around 75% of them detected only once. The top ten constitute about 1.3% of the sample.

The full study reports these points: Across donors, most TCR sequences were observed very rarely, whereas some public TCRs were present in many individuals. In an earlier analysis of approximately 590 of the donors, most TCR beta V segments appeared in productive rearrangements about 90% or about 30% of the time, broadly matching IMGT annotations. The authors suggested that the approach could potentially be extended to other disease states and immunological phenotypes. A further reported finding was that TCR beta sequences accurately predicted the HLA-A and HLA-B alleles for most subjects in the first cohort. Cytomegalovirus status was reported to be diagnosed by the classifier with high specificity and sensitivity in both the original and validation cohorts. According to a later analysis, TCR association rates differed among HLA loci, with DRB1 alleles showing the most associated TCRs and HLA-C alleles showing the fewest. V-gene and J-gene trimming of TCR beta chains was associated with a missense DCLRE1C variant in a later genetic analysis, and the association was replicated in an independent cohort. At a false discovery rate of 0.05, a later analysis linked around 17,000 TCR beta sequences to specific HLA alleles. The sequencing pipeline was judged likely to have produced a cluster of highly shared sequence variants as a technical artifact. In a later analysis, several top co-occurrence clusters were reported to appear linked to parvovirus B19, influenza, CMV and Epstein-Barr virus. In the study, about 150 TCR beta chains were listed as associated with cytomegalovirus. When HLA alleles, especially DR and DQ, strongly co-occurred, attributing TCR associations to individual alleles was difficult. Because counts were too low, roughly 18 rarely observed V segments, including chromosome 9 orphons, were left out of the earlier analysis of 500 to 650 of the donors. HLA typing was unavailable for some donors at each locus, so association tests used only the typed subset. Three of the identified cytomegalovirus-associated TCR beta chains were confirmed in vitro to be specific for cytomegalovirus antigens. Linkage disequilibrium might explain the correlated functional status among segregating V segments, but an unknown experimental factor could not be excluded. Some IMGT-functional V segments, including TRBV6-2 and TRBV6-3, could not be distinguished by the 87-base-pair reads and were therefore excluded. In this cohort, only TCR beta chains were sequenced, and detectable features were limited by the absence of alpha or paired-chain data. Immune exposure information for the cohort was limited to CMV serostatus. Most CMV-associated TCR beta chains appeared to be HLA-restricted in a later analysis, and the HLA associations seemed to be driven largely by CMV exposure. A later genetic analysis reported fewer N-insertions in productive TCRs among donors in an Asian-associated ancestry cluster than the roughly 690-donor mean. A later analysis found that HLA-associated TCR beta chains were more clonally expanded and had lower generation probabilities than equally common non-associated chains. Sequencing depth was assumed to be roughly uniform across donors in the presence/absence analyses, though that assumption may not hold.

The CDR3 runs 19 residues from the cysteine to the phenylalanine. The retained sequence is limited to the CDR3, 57 bases, with the frame set at the first base. Trimmed from V: 0 bases; trimmed from J: 3 bases; junction bases lacking a gene match: 9. The germline V gene gives CDR1 as LGHNA and CDR2 as YSLEER. The cohort consisted of 600 to 700 healthy bone marrow donors. All cohort members were sampled while nominally healthy, although unrecorded immune exposures were likely present. The donor was CMV seronegative and was included in the group of around 320 seronegative cohort members. Every donor gave a peripheral blood sample, and the peripheral blood mononuclear cells from that sample were used for TCR beta sequencing. The Qiagen DNeasy Blood Extraction Kit was used to extract genomic DNA from the blood cell samples.

Recombination connected TRBV4-3 to TRBJ2-3, with TRBD2 matching 13 junction bases. The sequenced material came from PBMCs. The TCR comes from a man younger than 30 in good health and CMV-seronegative. The nucleotide sequence reads TGCGCCAGCAGCCAAGATTTCAGGACTAGCGGGAGACGGACAGATACGCAGTATTTT. Translation gives CASSQDFRTSGRRTDTQYF.